These 28 T cell receptor beta chains share one sample of origin, sequenced in a study of cytomegalovirus exposure and HLA in healthy donors. Amplification used 60 Vbeta primers and 13 Jbeta primers. The table came from immunoSEQ multiplex PCR; TCRdb's copy has only in-frame clones and leaves some out. The repertoire holds 200,000 to 250,000 clones, with 70% to 90% as singletons. Sequenced: PBMCs. These receptor sequences come from a woman between 55 and 75 years old in good health and CMV-seropositive.

CDR3 bases: TGTGCCAGCAGCGTAGTAAGCGGGGGCACCGGGGAGCTGTTTTTT. It translates to CASSVVSGGTGELFF. This chain connects TRBV9 to TRBJ2-2; TRBD2 matches at 8 bases. The CDR3 runs 15 residues. V dropped 0 bases and J dropped 4; count of bases not matched to a gene: 2. CDR1 is SGDLS and CDR2 is YYNGEE in the germline V gene.

This clone was seen more than once but under ten times. The chain couples TRBV28 to TRBJ2-2; perhaps TRBD2 as D (6 bases). The CDR3 length is 13 residues. With 5 bases removed from V and 9 bases from J, the gap between germline ends came to 13 bases. Germline V gene data show CDR1 as MDHEN and CDR2 as SYDVKM. The CDR3 nucleotides read TGTGCCAGCAGTCCGCCGGGGGATAGGGAGCTGTTTTTT. Translating it yields CASSPPGDRELFF.

The chain combines TRBV7-3 with TRBJ2-1; 10 bases fit TRBD2. V shed 5 bases and J 3 bases; nucleotides not matched to a gene: 4. CDR1 and CDR2 (germline): SGHTA, FQGTGA. CDR3 length equals 15 residues. The CDR3 DNA sequence: TGTGCCAGCAGCCCCGGACTAGCGGTCTACAATGAGCAGTTCTTC. It encodes CASSPGLAVYNEQFF.

This rearrangement joins TRBV27 to TRBJ1-1; TRBD1 agrees at 9 bases. V was clipped by 0 bases and J by 6 bases; unmatched bases: 5. Per germline, CDR1 MNHEY and CDR2 SMNVEV (reference sequence). The length of the CDR3 is 15 residues. The CDR3 DNA reads as TGTGCCAGCAGTTTATCTGGACAGGGGTCTTCTGAAGCTTTCTTT. It codes for CASSLSGQGSSEAFF.

In this sample, this clone turned up once. The V call is TRBV10-3, the J call TRBJ1-2, with TRBD1 matching over 7 bases. Germline CDR1 and CDR2: ENHRY and SYGVKD. J was trimmed by 5 bases and V by 8 bases; bases with no gene match: 5. The CDR3 loop spans 12 amino acids. CDR3 nucleotides: TGTGCCATCGGACGGACAGGATATGGCTACACCTTC. Protein sequence: CAIGRTGYGYTF.

This clone was observed a handful of times. The V and J genes are TRBV12-5 and TRBJ2-1; TRBD1 is a possible D gene (5 bases). Germline CDR1 reads LGHNT; CDR2 reads FRNRAP. The CDR3 contains 14 residues. V gave up 7 bases and J gave up 3 bases, with 13 bases separating them. For the CDR3, the DNA is TGTGCTAGTGCCTCGGACACATTCTACAATGAGCAGTTCTTC. It codes for CASASDTFYNEQFF. The whole variable domain, remainder taken from reference TRBV12-5 and TRBJ2-1, is DARVTQTPRHKVTEMGQEVTMRCQPILGHNTVFWYRQTMMQGLELLAYFRNRAPLDDSGMPKDRFSAEMPDATLATLKIQPSEPRDSAVYFCASASDTFYNEQFFGPGTRLTVL.

This clone was found once. The J gene is TRBJ1-2, the V gene TRBV6-1; D call uncertain. Trimming removed 4 bases at V and 0 bases at J, with 9 bases between. Germline V gives CDR1 MNHNS, CDR2 SASEGT. This CDR3 contains 14 residues. CDR3 protein: CASSGVQPNYGYTF. Written as DNA, the CDR3 is TGTGCCAGCAGTGGTGTACAGCCTAACTATGGCTACACCTTC.

This clone was seen only once. The V call is TRBV4-2, the J call TRBJ2-3; TRBD2 agrees at 12 bases. Looked up from germline, CDR1 is LGHNA and CDR2 is YNFKEQ. The CDR3 is made up of 16 amino acids. Losses at the gene ends were 4 bases for V and 3 bases for J; bases not matched to a gene: 5. CDR3 nucleotide sequence: TGTGCCAGCAGCCTGACCGGGACTAGCGGGACAGATACGCAGTATTTT. This codes for CASSLTGTSGTDTQYF.

The rearrangement uses TRBV5-1 and TRBJ2-7; 10 bases align to TRBD2. Germline assignment: CDR1 SGHRS and CDR2 YFSETQ. With V trimmed by 0 bases and J by 6 bases, 3 bases remained unmatched. CDR3 length: 14 residues. In DNA, the CDR3 is TGCGCCAGCAGCTTGGCTAGCGGGAGCCTCGAGCAGTACTTC. It translates to CASSLASGSLEQYF.

This chain joins TRBV2 and TRBJ2-6; D gene unclear. V was pared by 10 bases and J by 2 bases, with 12 bases between. Germline V gene sequence: CDR1 SNHLY, CDR2 FYNNEI. This CDR3 comprises 14 residues. As DNA, the CDR3 is TGTGCCAACTACGGAAGGACTGGGGCCAACGTCCTGACTTTC. This encodes CANYGRTGANVLTF.

This chain links TRBV4-1 with TRBJ1-5, with 10 bases aligning to TRBD1. Germline V gives CDR1 MGHRA, CDR2 YSYEKL. The CDR3 extends over 17 amino acids. V shed 6 bases, J shed 6 bases, and the junction held 14 bases outside the gene matches. The CDR3 loop is CASRDLPGQGLLQPQHF. The CDR3, as DNA: TGCGCCAGCAGGGACCTTCCGGGACAGGGGCTCCTTCAGCCCCAGCATTTT.

This clone was seen only once. V gene TRBV19 combines with J gene TRBJ2-7; tentative D call: TRBD2 (6 bases). The CDR3 has 15 amino acids. Trimming shortened V by 3 bases and J by 2 bases, and 14 bases separated the two germline ends. Per the germline V gene, CDR1 is LNHDA and CDR2 is SQIVND (reference sequence). Here the CDR3 reads CASSIDGGLPYEQYF. In DNA, the CDR3 is TGTGCCAGTAGTATTGACGGGGGATTACCCTACGAGCAGTACTTC.

This sequence joins TRBV5-5 and TRBJ1-1, with TRBD1 identical over 9 bases. CDR3 length: 15 residues. CDR1 SGHKS and CDR2 YYEKEE come from the germline V gene (reference sequence). The junction had 7 bases not matched to a gene; V was cut back by 3 bases and J by 4 bases. CDR3 in DNA: TGTGCCAGCAGCTGGTTACAGGGGGCGGCCACTGAAGCTTTCTTT. It encodes CASSWLQGAATEAFF.

A note on this clone: The junction differs from germline at one of its ends, possibly a read error. CDR3 protein: CSSRHTGGTNYGYTF. The DNA for the CDR3 is TGTTCCAGCAGGCATACAGGGGGCACTAACTATGGCTACACCTTC. The chain is built from TRBV7-9 and TRBJ1-2; the match to TRBD1 covers 9 bases. The CDR3 is 15 residues long. The germline V gene has CDR1 SEHNR and CDR2 FQNEAQ (reference sequence).

The rearrangement links TRBV9 to TRBJ2-4; TRBD2 is a possible D gene (7 bases). With 4 bases removed from V and 9 bases from J, the gap between germline ends came to 20 bases. The CDR3 has 15 residues. Germline V gene lookup returns CDR1 SGDLS and CDR2 YYNGEE. CDR3 amino acids: CASSLGGGREGIQYF. The CDR3 DNA reads TGTGCCAGCAGCTTAGGGGGGGGCAGGGAGGGCATTCAGTACTTC.

This chain connects TRBV30 to TRBJ2-7, with TRBD1 identical over 12 bases. With V trimmed by 4 bases and J by 4 bases, 8 bases remained unmatched. Germline V CDR1 and CDR2: GTSNPN, SVGIG (reference sequence). The CDR3 has 15 amino acids. CDR3 in amino acids: CAWKGLGQGAYEQYF. The CDR3 DNA reads TGTGCCTGGAAGGGTCTGGGACAGGGGGCTTACGAGCAGTACTTC.

The chain recombines TRBV18 with TRBJ1-2, with 9 bases fitting TRBD1. The CDR3 totals 14 residues. The germline gives CDR1 KGHSH, CDR2 LQKENI. V gave up 4 bases and J gave up 2 bases; unmatched junction bases: 2. Written as DNA, the CDR3 is TGTGCCAGCTCACTTGGGACAGGGAACTATGGCTACACCTTC. It translates to CASSLGTGNYGYTF.

The chain has TRBV18 and TRBJ2-1; the match to TRBD2 covers 7 bases. Trimming took 4 bases from V and 12 from J; bases not matched to a gene: 6. CDR3 length: 12 residues. Germline loops: CDR1 KGHSH, CDR2 LQKENI. The CDR3 reads CASSRAGARQFF. The CDR3 nucleotides are TGTGCCAGCTCACGGGCGGGAGCCCGGCAGTTCTTC. The whole variable domain, remainder taken from reference TRBV18 and TRBJ2-1, is NAGVMQNPRHLVRRRGQEARLRCSPMKGHSHVYWYRQLPEEGLKFMVYLQKENIIDESGMPKERFSAEFPKEGPSILRIQQVVRGDSAAYFCASSRAGARQFFGPGTRLTVL.

For this clone: Other DNA sequences from this sample encode an identical CDR3 as well. The chain joins TRBV5-1 to TRBJ1-5, with 8 bases that match TRBD1. Germline V lookup: CDR1 SGHRS, CDR2 YFSETQ. Trimming took 4 bases from V and 4 from J; bases not matched to a gene: 4. CDR3 length equals 14 residues. CDR3 coding DNA: TGCGCCAGCAGCCCCGGGACAGGTAATCAGCCCCAGCATTTT. Its translation: CASSPGTGNQPQHF.

The chain has TRBV27 and TRBJ2-1; maybe TRBD2 (5 bases). V shed 6 bases and J shed 7 bases, with 13 bases lying between them. The CDR3 spans 13 residues. Germline V gene lookup returns CDR1 MNHEY and CDR2 SMNVEV (reference sequence). Written as DNA, the CDR3 is TGTGCCAGCAGCCCCACGGAGCGGAATGAGCAGTTCTTC. Its protein product is CASSPTERNEQFF.

The gene calls are TRBV9 and TRBJ2-2, with D perhaps matching TRBD1 (5 bases). With 5 bases removed from V and 7 bases from J, the gap between germline ends came to 12 bases. The germline gives CDR1 SGDLS, CDR2 YYNGEE. CDR3 length: 13 amino acids. CDR3 nucleotides: TGTGCCAGCAGTGGTGGGGCGGTCGGGGAGCTGTTTTTT. The encoded protein is CASSGGAVGELFF.

The chain has TRBV28 and TRBJ2-1, with 11 bases fitting TRBD2. The CDR3 has 17 residues. The germline V gene has CDR1 MDHEN and CDR2 SYDVKM. With 3 bases clipped from V and 6 bases from J, the junction kept 10 bases outside the gene matches. The CDR3 DNA reads as TGTGCCAGCAGTTTCCAGACTAGCGGGAATCCTCGCAATGAGCAGTTCTTC. Translated, it gives CASSFQTSGNPRNEQFF.

This chain links TRBV19 with TRBJ2-6; D remains ambiguous. The germline V gene encodes CDR1 LNHDA and CDR2 SQIVND (reference sequence). This CDR3 has 16 residues. Trimming took off 5 bases at V and 0 bases at J, with 11 bases between the two ends. For the CDR3, the DNA is TGTGCCAGTAGTCCGCTCTGGAGCTCTGGGGCCAACGTCCTGACTTTC. It specifies CASSPLWSSGANVLTF. The full variable domain, completed using reference TRBV19 and TRBJ2-6, is DGGITQSPKYLFRKEGQNVTLSCEQNLNHDAMYWYRQDPGQGLRLIYYSQIVNDFQKGDIAEGYSVSREKKESFPLTVTSAQKNPTAFYLCASSPLWSSGANVLTFGAGSRLTVL.

The CDR3 loop reads CASSLGGRYEQYF. In DNA, the CDR3 is TGTGCCAGCAGTTTAGGCGGGAGATACGAGCAGTACTTC. The genes are TRBV28 and TRBJ2-7; 7 positions match TRBD2. Trimming removed 2 bases from V and 4 bases from J; junction bases left unmatched: 2. CDR1 and CDR2 from the germline V gene are MDHEN and SYDVKM. The CDR3 is made up of 13 amino acids.

This clone appeared once. CDR3 nucleotide sequence: TGCGCCAGCAGCCAAGAAGCAGGGAAGAGTTTGGGTGAGCAGTTCTTC. Its protein is CASSQEAGKSLGEQFF. V usage is TRBV4-1 and J usage is TRBJ2-1; D possibly corresponds to TRBD1 (5 bases). Germline CDR1 reads MGHRA; CDR2 reads YSYEKL. The CDR3 has 16 residues. V was shortened by 0 bases and J by 9 bases, with 18 bases between the two germline ends.

This clone was seen a few times. The rearrangement links TRBV5-4 to TRBJ2-5; no definite D call. The CDR3 covers 15 residues. The ends were cut back, 3 bases at V and 5 bases at J, with 17 bases in the middle. Germline lookup yields CDR1 SGHNT and CDR2 YYREEE (reference sequence). CDR3 protein: CASSSGNQGAETQYF. CDR3 nucleotide sequence: TGTGCCAGCAGCTCCGGAAACCAAGGAGCTGAGACCCAGTACTTC.

The chain joins TRBV5-1 to TRBJ2-2; possible D gene TRBD2, 6 bases. Trimming took 0 bases from V and 6 from J, leaving 12 bases between them. The CDR3 spans 15 residues. In germline, CDR1 is SGHRS, CDR2 YFSETQ. Here the CDR3 DNA reads TGCGCCAGCAGCTTGGCCGGGGGTTCGGCCGGGGAGCTGTTTTTT. It specifies CASSLAGGSAGELFF.

The chain has TRBV27 and TRBJ1-2; 7 bases align to TRBD1. The CDR3 consists of 12 residues. Germline values: CDR1 MNHEY, CDR2 SMNVEV (reference sequence). With 4 bases clipped from V and 7 bases from J, the junction kept 3 bases outside the gene matches. CDR3 bases: TGTGCCAGCAGTTCCTACAGGGGTGGCTACACCTTC. Protein sequence: CASSSYRGGYTF.